These T cell receptor beta chains were read from a single sample in a study of human T cells and chemical hapten exposure. MiXCR was run by TCRdb on the RACE reads, yielding one entry per CDR3 protein. Of some 84,000 distinct CDR3 sequences listed, about a tenth are singletons. The sample in question was whole blood, obtained in connection with sensitization to the hapten diphenylcyclopropenone (DPC). The receptors stem from a woman aged 50 to 60 with alopecia areata. Some clones in this sample may be carry-over from other donors' samples. CDR3s include the opening cysteine and the closing phenylalanine or tryptophan. The D gene is left open where the match is weak. The size of a clone is reported for some rows only, either as once, few or many, or as a class for expanded clones.

j_call,d_call,clone_size,v_call,cdr3_aa,cdr3_nt
TRBJ1-4,.,few,TRBV29-1,CSGRATNEKLFF,TGCAGCGGCCGGGCAACTAATGAAAAACTGTTTTTT
TRBJ2-7,.,many,TRBV7-6,CASSSGPNYEQYF,TGTGCCAGCAGCTCGGGACCTAACTACGAGCAGTACTTC
TRBJ1-5,TRBD1,many,TRBV11-1,CASSIRDRVGPQHF,TGTGCCAGCAGCATCCGGGACAGGGTAGGGCCCCAGCATTTT
TRBJ2-3,.,few,TRBV2,CASSEAYTQYF,TGTGCCAGCAGTGAAGCATATACGCAGTATTTT
TRBJ1-2,.,.,TRBV3-1,CASSQGRGRNYGYTF,TGTGCCAGCAGCCAAGGACGCGGGAGAAACTATGGCTACACCTTC
TRBJ2-3,TRBD2,few,TRBV18,CASSPLASGLAVLPSTDTQYF,TGTGCCAGCTCACCATTAGCGTCCGGACTAGCGGTGCTTCCTAGCACAGATACGCAGTATTTT
TRBJ2-1,TRBD2,.,TRBV2,CASRTSGSYGEQFF,TGTGCCAGCCGGACTAGCGGGAGTTATGGGGAGCAGTTCTTC
TRBJ1-1,.,many,TRBV5-1,CASSLRVGTEAFF,TGCGCCAGCAGCTTGCGGGTAGGGACTGAAGCTTTCTTT
TRBJ2-7,.,few,TRBV12-3/TRBV12-4,CASSFGRHSYEQYF,TGTGCCAGCAGTTTTGGGAGACATTCCTACGAGCAGTACTTC
TRBJ2-1,.,few,TRBV27,CASSSSRATYNEQFF,TGTGCCAGCAGTTCCTCTAGGGCCACCTACAATGAGCAGTTCTTC
TRBJ1-2,TRBD1,few,TRBV30,CAWSPTGYGYIF,TGTGCCTGGAGCCCGACAGGGTATGGCTACATCTTC
TRBJ1-6,.,many,TRBV5-1,CASSLGGSYNSPLHF,TGCGCCAGCAGCTTGGGGGGCTCCTATAATTCACCCCTCCACTTT
TRBJ2-7,.,many,TRBV21-1,CASSKGASRYEQYF,TGTGCCAGCAGCAAAGGGGCGAGTCGCTACGAGCAGTACTTC
TRBJ2-7,TRBD1,many,TRBV28,CASSKGTGGEQEYYEQYF,TGTGCCAGCAGTAAAGGGACAGGGGGCGAGCAGGAATACTACGAGCAGTACTTC
TRBJ1-1,TRBD1,few,TRBV2,CASIPDRGHYTEAFF,TGTGCCAGCATCCCGGACAGGGGCCACTACACTGAAGCTTTCTTT
TRBJ1-1,.,few,TRBV12-3/TRBV12-4,CASSSGLGMNTEAFF,TGTGCCAGCAGTTCGGGGCTTGGGATGAACACTGAAGCTTTCTTT
TRBJ2-7,.,many,TRBV12-3/TRBV12-4,CASSRSTSYEQYF,TGTGCCAGCAGTCGTTCCACTTCCTACGAGCAGTACTTC
TRBJ2-3,.,many,TRBV20-1,CSAPGVSSTDTQYF,TGCAGTGCCCCGGGAGTTTCTAGCACAGATACGCAGTATTTT
TRBJ2-3,.,.,TRBV24-1,CATSDLQKYGPDTQYF,TGTGCCACCAGTGATTTGCAGAAGTATGGGCCAGATACGCAGTATTTT
TRBJ2-1,TRBD1,many,TRBV5-6,CASTSTGMGQNEQFF,TGTGCCAGCACCTCGACAGGGATGGGGCAAAATGAGCAGTTCTTC
TRBJ2-1,TRBD1,few,TRBV18,CASSPRTGNNEQFF,TGTGCCAGCTCCCCTAGGACAGGGAATAATGAGCAGTTCTTC
TRBJ2-1,.,many,TRBV29-1,CSVGPITGGHSEQFF,TGCAGCGTTGGACCCATCACCGGGGGGCATAGTGAGCAGTTCTTC
TRBJ2-4,.,few,TRBV29-1,CSVEEQARRKNIQYF,TGCAGCGTTGAAGAACAAGCGCGACGGAAAAACATTCAGTACTTC
TRBJ2-2,.,many,TRBV7-6,CASSLDAIPGELFF,TGTGCCAGCAGCTTAGATGCAATTCCCGGGGAGCTGTTTTTT
TRBJ2-5,.,.,TRBV5-1,CASSLHLAPQETQYF,TGCGCCAGCAGCTTGCATCTAGCGCCTCAAGAGACCCAGTACTTC
TRBJ2-1,.,many,TRBV12-3/TRBV12-4,CASRGELYNEQFF,TGTGCCAGCAGGGGTGAATTATACAATGAGCAGTTCTTC
TRBJ2-1,.,once,TRBV6-2/TRBV6-3,CASSYSWGKAYNEQFF,TGTGCCAGCAGTTACTCATGGGGGAAGGCGTACAATGAGCAGTTCTTC
TRBJ2-5,TRBD1,.,TRBV28,CASSVTGTGVETQYF,TGTGCCAGCAGTGTTACCGGGACAGGGGTGGAGACCCAGTACTTC
TRBJ2-7,.,many,TRBV28,CASSETGKGYEQYF,TGTGCCAGCAGTGAGACTGGGAAGGGATACGAGCAGTACTTC
TRBJ2-3,.,many,TRBV9,CASSVEGVSTDTQYF,TGTGCCAGCAGCGTAGAGGGAGTTAGCACAGATACGCAGTATTTT
TRBJ2-7,TRBD1,medium-sized,TRBV28,CASSTRTGTGEQYF,TGTGCCAGCAGCACTCGGACAGGGACGGGCGAGCAGTACTTC
TRBJ2-3,.,.,TRBV4-1,CASSQVNLVRTDTQYF,TGCGCCAGCAGCCAAGTTAATCTAGTCCGCACAGATACGCAGTATTTT
TRBJ2-1,TRBD2,many,TRBV9,CASSVDPASGIVLEQFF,TGTGCCAGCAGCGTAGACCCCGCTAGCGGGATCGTCCTTGAGCAGTTCTTC
TRBJ1-6,.,many,TRBV28,CASTSNSPLHF,TGTGCCAGCACGTCTAATTCACCCCTCCACTTT
TRBJ1-2,TRBD1,.,TRBV3-1,CASRLGTVRYGYTF,TGTGCCAGCAGACTTGGGACAGTTCGCTATGGCTACACCTTC
TRBJ2-1,.,few,TRBV19,CASRKDVGTGVLYNEQFF,TGTGCCAGTAGGAAGGATGTTGGAACAGGCGTTCTCTACAATGAGCAGTTCTTC
TRBJ2-3,.,.,TRBV12-3/TRBV12-4,CASSLDGADTQYF,TGTGCCAGCAGCCTTGACGGGGCAGATACGCAGTATTTT
TRBJ2-1,TRBD2,.,TRBV6-2/TRBV6-3,CASSSLAGAGEQFF,TGTGCCAGCAGTTCCCTAGCGGGAGCTGGTGAGCAGTTCTTC
TRBJ2-7,.,many,TRBV4-2,CASSQPQGIGSYEQYF,TGTGCCAGCAGCCAGCCCCAGGGGATTGGGTCCTACGAGCAGTACTTC
TRBJ2-7,.,few,TRBV5-1,CASRDTTYEQYF,TGCGCCAGCCGGGACACAACCTACGAGCAGTACTTC
TRBJ2-1,TRBD2,few,TRBV12-3/TRBV12-4,CASSQIAGVRNEQFF,TGTGCCAGCAGTCAAATAGCGGGAGTGCGCAATGAGCAGTTCTTC
TRBJ2-3,.,many,TRBV12-3/TRBV12-4,CASSFGAGPSSTDTQYF,TGTGCCAGCAGTTTTGGGGCGGGCCCTTCTAGCACAGATACGCAGTATTTT
TRBJ2-1,.,few,TRBV30,CAWSVGNRNEQFF,TGTGCCTGGAGTGTTGGGAACCGGAATGAGCAGTTCTTC
TRBJ1-4,TRBD1,many,TRBV5-4,CASSRTGGNEKLFF,TGTGCCAGCAGCCGGACAGGGGGCAATGAAAAACTGTTTTTT
TRBJ1-1,TRBD1,few,TRBV29-1,CSVPTGGIANTEAFF,TGCAGCGTACCCACAGGGGGCATCGCGAACACTGAAGCTTTCTTT